These 26 T cell receptor beta chains were all obtained from the same sample, sequenced in a study of T cells in Graves' hyperthyroidism and ophthalmopathy. Amplification yielded TCR beta CDR3 regions, with RNA transcripts as the source. Initially, a first-round RT-PCR of the TCR CDR3 employed the HTBI primer set. MiXCR was run by TCRdb on the multiplex PCR reads, yielding one entry per CDR3 protein. The sample carries roughly 380,000 distinct CDR3 sequences, roughly 14% recorded once. The sample comprised blood. These receptors originate from a man aged 30 to 45 with Graves' hyperthyroidism that later progressed to Graves' ophthalmopathy.

The V and J genes are TRBV28 and TRBJ1-6, with TRBD1 as a possible D gene (6 bases). The V gene lost 3 bases and the J gene lost 11 bases, with 11 bases spanning the gap. Per germline, CDR1 MDHEN and CDR2 SYDVKM. This CDR3 has 13 amino acids. The CDR3 sequence: CASSFRGLTPLHF. Written as DNA, the CDR3 is TGTGCCAGCAGTTTTAGGGGGTTGACACCCCTCCACTTT.

The chain couples TRBV7-8 to TRBJ2-1; no firm D call. CDR1 and CDR2 (germline): SGHVS, FQNEAQ. This CDR3 contains 13 residues. Trimming left V 4 bases short and J 4 bases short, with 8 bases between. The CDR3 region is CASSSYSYNEQFF. The DNA for the CDR3 is TGTGCCAGCAGCTCCTATAGTTACAATGAGCAGTTCTTC.

A few counts support this clonotype. The J gene is TRBJ1-1, the V gene TRBV13; D may be TRBD1 (5 bases). This CDR3 has 15 amino acids. Germline V gene sequence: CDR1 PRHDT, CDR2 FYEKMQ (reference sequence). The ends were cut back, 1 base at V and 3 bases at J, with 12 bases in the middle. The DNA of the CDR3 is TGTGCCAGCAGCTTAGATGGGGCGTTTGACACTGAAGCTTTCTTT. This gives the protein CASSLDGAFDTEAFF.

This clonotype appeared a few times. This rearrangement joins TRBV5-1 to TRBJ2-5; 8 nucleotides line up with TRBD2. Per the germline V gene, CDR1 is SGHRS and CDR2 is YFSETQ. This CDR3 is 15 amino acids long. Germline trimming cut 1 base from V and 3 bases from J; bases unmatched to any gene: 5. The DNA of the CDR3 is TGCGCCAGCAGCTTGCGGACTAGCAGAAAAGAGACCCAGTACTTC. Translated, it gives CASSLRTSRKETQYF.

This clonotype was found many times. The chain carries TRBV11-3 and TRBJ2-4; the D gene is possibly TRBD2 (6 bases). V was clipped by 5 bases and J by 1 base, with 9 bases between them. Germline V gene sequence: CDR1 SGHNT, CDR2 YENEEA. This CDR3 is built from 14 residues. CDR3 sequence (DNA): TGTGCCAGCAGCAGGACTACCGCCAAAAACATTCAGTACTTC. This translates into CASSRTTAKNIQYF.

This chain uses TRBV6-1 with TRBJ1-1; D is undetermined. This CDR3 spans 13 amino acids. With 4 bases removed from V and 4 bases from J, the gap between germline ends came to 10 bases. CDR1 and CDR2 (germline): MNHNS, SASEGT. CDR3 loop: CASSALRTTEAFF. As DNA, the CDR3 is TGTGCCAGCAGTGCGTTAAGAACCACTGAAGCTTTCTTT.

A single count supports this clonotype. Just one base apart from a much larger clone, this may be a read error. V and J are TRBV12-3 or TRBV12-4 and TRBJ1-4; D is undetermined. This CDR3 contains 14 residues. The ends were cut back, 3 bases at V and 8 bases at J, with 13 bases in the middle. The CDR3 protein is CASSFSVVEEKLFF. The DNA of the CDR3 is TGTGCCAGCAGTTTTTCAGTGGTGGAAGAAAAACTGTTTTTT.

This clonotype was seen more than once but under ten times. The chain is built from TRBV2 and TRBJ2-5, with 15 bases aligning to TRBD2. Per the germline V gene, CDR1 is SNHLY and CDR2 is FYNNEI. CDR3 size: 17 residues. V shed 6 bases and J 5 bases; nucleotides not matched to a gene: 10. CDR3: CASSRPGLAGGRETQYF. The CDR3 DNA reads as TGTGCCAGCAGCCGGCCCGGACTAGCGGGGGGGCGCGAGACCCAGTACTTC.

This clonotype has more than one count but fewer than ten. This chain uses TRBV5-6 with TRBJ2-5; D is uncertain. Germline V CDR1 and CDR2: SGHDT, YYEEEE. The germline V and J ends were trimmed by 1 base and 2 bases, with 3 bases remaining between them. CDR3 length equals 12 residues. The CDR3 DNA reads as TGTGCCAGCAGCTTGAGGCAAGAGACCCAGTACTTC. Protein sequence: CASSLRQETQYF. Complete variable domain (other parts from reference TRBV5-6 and TRBJ2-5): DAGVTQSPTHLIKTRGQQVTLRCSPKSGHDTVSWYQQALGQGPQFIFQYYEEEERQRGNFPDRFSGHQFPNYSSELNVNALLLGDSALYLCASSLRQETQYFGPGTRLLVL.

The chain employs TRBV19 and TRBJ1-1, with TRBD1 as a possible D gene (6 bases). Germline loops: CDR1 LNHDA, CDR2 SQIVND (reference sequence). The CDR3 has 14 residues. Trimming stripped 9 bases from V and 4 bases from J, with 18 bases between. CDR3 protein: CASNILGGSTEAFF. The CDR3 DNA sequence: TGTGCCAGCAACATTTTAGGGGGGAGCACTGAAGCTTTCTTT.

This clonotype was observed at least ten times. The chain employs TRBV12-3 or TRBV12-4 and TRBJ2-7; 7 bases match TRBD1. The junction had 7 bases not matched to a gene; V was cut back by 6 bases and J by 2 bases. The CDR3 is 14 amino acids. CDR3 sequence reads: CASSPTGRPYEQYF. The DNA of the CDR3 is TGTGCCAGCAGCCCGACAGGGCGACCCTACGAGCAGTACTTC.

This clonotype was seen ten or more times. The chain uses TRBV12-3 or TRBV12-4 and TRBJ1-1, with D hard to call. This CDR3 has 12 residues. V shed 8 bases and J shed 1 base, with 8 bases lying between them. Here the CDR3 reads CASAPGNTEAFF. The CDR3 nucleotides read TGTGCCAGCGCCCCAGGGAACACTGAAGCTTTCTTT.

The chain links TRBV19 to TRBJ1-3; D unclear. Trimming left V 5 bases short and J 0 bases short, with 14 bases between. The germline V gene encodes CDR1 LNHDA and CDR2 SQIVND (reference sequence). The CDR3 length is 16 residues. In nucleotides, the CDR3 is TGTGCCAGTAGTCCGGGGTTTGGGTTCTCTGGAAACACCATATATTTT. Translating gives CASSPGFGFSGNTIYF.

Regarding this clonotype: Relative to the germline gene, one junction end is altered; a read error may explain this. The chain links TRBV27 to TRBJ1-4; D is unresolved. Germline lookup yields CDR1 MNHEY and CDR2 SMNVEV (reference sequence). The CDR3 totals 15 residues. CDR3 sequence: CASSGRRRPNEKLVF. DNA for the CDR3: TGTGCCAGCAGTGGGCGGCGGAGGCCTAATGAAAAACTGGTTTTT.

This clonotype occurred many times. The chain has TRBV20-1 and TRBJ1-6; TRBD1 might be the D (5 bases). The V and J ends lost 3 bases and 10 bases respectively, with 16 bases between them. There are 14 residues in the CDR3. The V gene's germline CDR1 is DFQATT and CDR2 SNEGSKA (reference sequence). CDR3 sequence: CSARASGESSPLHF. DNA for the CDR3: TGCAGTGCTAGGGCTTCGGGGGAGTCCTCACCCCTCCACTTT.

The V call is TRBV7-8, the J call TRBJ2-2; D not certain. This CDR3 region has 16 residues. The germline V gene encodes CDR1 SGHVS and CDR2 FQNEAQ. Trimming shortened V by 5 bases and J by 0 bases, and 13 bases separated the two germline ends. In DNA, the CDR3 is TGTGCCAGCAGCCCGGTCCATTTATCGAACACCGGGGAGCTGTTTTTT. Amino acids: CASSPVHLSNTGELFF.

This clonotype appeared many times. The rearrangement uses TRBV5-5 and TRBJ2-7; no reliable D call. The CDR3 is made up of 13 amino acids. V was clipped by 2 bases and J by 2 bases, with 8 bases between them. The germline CDR1 and CDR2 sequences are SGHKS and YYEKEE (reference sequence). The CDR3 spells CASSFSKAYEQYF. Here the CDR3 DNA reads TGTGCCAGCAGCTTCAGTAAGGCCTACGAGCAGTACTTC. The full variable domain, its missing parts supplied by reference TRBV5-5 and TRBJ2-7, is DAGVTQSPTHLIKTRGQQVTLRCSPISGHKSVSWYQQVLGQGPQFIFQYYEKEERGRGNFPDRFSARQFPNYSSELNVNALLLGDSALYLCASSFSKAYEQYFGPGTRLTVT.

The sample holds many counts of this clonotype. The genes are TRBV12-3 or TRBV12-4 and TRBJ2-1; 8 nucleotides match TRBD2. With 3 bases clipped from V and 5 bases from J, the junction kept 3 bases outside the gene matches. The CDR3 contains 14 residues. The CDR3, as DNA: TGTGCCAGCAGTTTCGAGCGGGGGAACAATGAGCAGTTCTTC. It translates to CASSFERGNNEQFF.

J is TRBJ1-4 and V is TRBV9, with TRBD1 as a possible D gene (5 bases). The CDR3 contains 13 residues. Germline CDR1 and CDR2: SGDLS and YYNGEE. The V end was cut by 7 bases, the J end by 6 bases, with 13 bases between. CDR3 coding DNA: TGTGCCAGCGGCAAAGGGACTGATGAAAAACTGTTTTTT. Translating gives CASGKGTDEKLFF.

This clonotype was seen ten or more times. The chain is built from TRBV7-9 and TRBJ2-7, with D perhaps being TRBD1 or TRBD2 (5 bases each). The CDR3 extends over 13 amino acids. V shed 3 bases and J shed 5 bases, with 11 bases lying between them. Germline V gene sequence: CDR1 SEHNR, CDR2 FQNEAQ (reference sequence). CDR3 amino acids: CASSLAGDHEQYF. Written as DNA, the CDR3 is TGTGCCAGCAGCTTGGCCGGGGACCACGAGCAGTACTTC.

The V call is TRBV5-6, the J call TRBJ2-1, with TRBD2 identical over 12 bases. J lost 6 bases, V lost 1 base, and 20 bases had no gene match. CDR1 and CDR2 from the germline V gene are SGHDT and YYEEEE. The CDR3 covers 21 residues. The CDR3: CASSLPSTGTSGFLRGNEQFF. The CDR3 nucleotides read TGTGCCAGCAGCTTGCCATCAACCGGGACTAGCGGGTTCCTACGGGGCAATGAGCAGTTCTTC.

This clonotype was observed at least ten times. The chain carries TRBV28 and TRBJ1-5; D call uncertain. This CDR3 has 16 residues. Germline-derived CDR1 and CDR2 are MDHEN and SYDVKM. V lost 1 base, J lost 0 bases, and 10 bases lay in between. In nucleotides, the CDR3 is TGTGCCAGCAGTTTATCGGCACCCTATAGCAATCAGCCCCAGCATTTT. Translation: CASSLSAPYSNQPQHF.

This clonotype was seen at least ten times. A junction end diverges from the germline sequence, so it may reflect a read error. The V gene is TRBV11-2, the J gene TRBJ2-5; TRBD1 aligns across 9 bases. The CDR3 extends over 16 amino acids. The germline gives CDR1 SGHAT, CDR2 FQNNGV. This chain's CDR3 is CTSSPRSGQGGWTQYF. CDR3 nucleotides: TGTACCAGCAGCCCTAGGTCGGGACAGGGCGGATGGACCCAGTACTTC.

The table lists this clonotype with many counts. The CDR3 reads CATSRDTANRGYGYTF. In DNA, the CDR3 is TGTGCCACCAGCAGAGATACTGCGAACAGAGGCTATGGCTACACCTTC. The rearrangement joins TRBV15 to TRBJ1-2, with D unclear. The CDR3 length is 16 residues. V was shortened by 0 bases and J by 4 bases, with 15 bases between the two germline ends. Germline-derived CDR1 and CDR2 are LNHNV and YYDKDF (reference sequence). The variable domain in full, with the rest retrieved from reference TRBV15 and TRBJ1-2, is DAMVIQNPRYQVTQFGKPVTLSCSQTLNHNVMYWYQQKSSQAPKLLFHYYDKDFNNEADTPDNFQSRRPNTSFCFLDIRSPGLGDTAMYLCATSRDTANRGYGYTFGSGTRLTVV.

This clonotype was detected only a few times. For the CDR3, the DNA is TGCGCCAGCAGTGAGAGGGGGGGGGACGGACGGGAGACCCAGTACTTC. Residues: CASSERGGDGRETQYF. The chain couples TRBV10-2 to TRBJ2-5, with D possibly being TRBD2 (7 bases). Germline V CDR1 and CDR2: WSHSY, SAAADI. The CDR3 totals 16 residues. Trimming pared 2 bases from V and 5 bases from J, leaving 18 bases between.

The CDR3 region is CASSIGGEKLFF. The CDR3 DNA reads as TGTGCCAGCAGCATAGGGGGTGAAAAACTGTTTTTT. The chain has TRBV7-9 and TRBJ1-4; D is possibly TRBD1 (6 bases). This CDR3 is 12 amino acids long. The V gene's germline CDR1 is SEHNR and CDR2 FQNEAQ (reference sequence). Trimming removed 5 bases at V and 7 bases at J, with 8 bases between.